This passage covers 18 T cell receptor beta chains from one sample sequenced in a study of blood T cell repertoires in COVID-19. The assay was immunoSEQ multiplex PCR, and TCRdb's table has in-frame clones only and misses some. Counted here are around 250,000 clones, 83% occurring once; the ten biggest clones make up about 5.7%. The sequenced sample consisted of peripheral blood. The receptors here all came from an elderly man with acute or convalescent COVID-19.

CDR3 in DNA: TGTGCCAGCAGCGCGATGACAGGGGTTGCAGATACGCAGTATTTT. Its translation: CASSAMTGVADTQYF. This rearrangement joins TRBV9 to TRBJ2-3; 8 nucleotides align to TRBD1. V was clipped by 3 bases and J by 4 bases; unmatched bases: 7. The CDR3 runs 15 residues. CDR1 and CDR2 from the germline V gene are SGDLS and YYNGEE.

The genes are TRBV3-1 (or the pseudogene TRBV3-2) and TRBJ2-1, with a tentative D call TRBD2 (6 bases). Germline CDR1 reads LGHDT; CDR2 reads YNNKEL (reference sequence). V lost 3 bases and J lost 6, with 6 bases in between. The CDR3 has 12 amino acids. This CDR3 reads CASSHSGNEQFF. CDR3 DNA: TGTGCCAGCAGCCATAGCGGCAATGAGCAGTTCTTC.

The genes are TRBV7-2 and TRBJ1-4; 9 positions match TRBD1. V lost 5 bases and J lost 7; bases outside the gene matches: 8. Germline V gene sequence: CDR1 SGHTA, CDR2 FQGNSA. The CDR3 has 15 amino acids. The CDR3 DNA follows: TGTGCCAGCAGCCCCTCCCGGGACAGGGTTGAAAAACTGTTTTTT. This encodes CASSPSRDRVEKLFF.

This chain joins TRBV10-3 and TRBJ2-7; TRBD2 might be the D (6 bases). Deletions cut 0 bases from V and 5 bases from J, with 17 bases between. Per the germline V gene, CDR1 is ENHRY and CDR2 is SYGVKD. The CDR3 has 16 residues. CDR3: CAISESMVGSADEQYF. DNA of the CDR3: TGTGCCATCAGTGAGTCGATGGTCGGGAGCGCGGACGAGCAGTACTTC.

This clone has only one observation. The V and J genes are TRBV29-1 and TRBJ2-1; no clear D. V was cut by 4 bases and J by 0 bases, with 13 bases left in between. The CDR3 sequence is 15 residues long. CDR1 and CDR2 from the germline V gene are SQVTM and ANQGSEA. The CDR3 protein is CSVGLVGVSYNEQFF. CDR3 bases: TGCAGCGTTGGGCTGGTCGGAGTCTCCTACAATGAGCAGTTCTTC.

V gene TRBV5-4 combines with J gene TRBJ2-5; TRBD2 might be the D (6 bases). V was clipped by 4 bases and J by 1 base, with 11 bases between them. This CDR3 spans 14 amino acids. Germline assignment: CDR1 SGHNT and CDR2 YYREEE (reference sequence). Written as DNA, the CDR3 is TGTGCCAGCAGCCGAAGAGCGGGCCAAGAGACCCAGTACTTC. Translated: CASSRRAGQETQYF.

This clone was observed a handful of times. The rearrangement links TRBV24-1 to TRBJ2-2; D call uncertain. With 5 bases removed from V and 1 base from J, the gap between germline ends came to 4 bases. The CDR3 is 13 residues long. Per the germline V gene, CDR1 is KGHDR and CDR2 is SFDVKD. The CDR3 DNA follows: TGTGCCACCAGTGCAGGGAACACCGGGGAGCTGTTTTTT. It yields the protein CATSAGNTGELFF.

This rearrangement joins TRBV15 to TRBJ1-1, with unresolved D. This CDR3 is 13 amino acids long. V shed 0 bases and J shed 4 bases, with 6 bases lying between them. Germline V gene sequence: CDR1 LNHNV, CDR2 YYDKDF (reference sequence). DNA for the CDR3: TGTGCCACCAGCAGAGACGTGTTCACTGAAGCTTTCTTT. It translates to CATSRDVFTEAFF.

This clone was seen once. The chain recombines TRBV27 with TRBJ2-2; 8 nucleotides agree with TRBD2. The germline gives CDR1 MNHEY, CDR2 SMNVEV (reference sequence). The V and J ends lost 6 bases and 7 bases, in that order; junction bases with no gene match: 13. CDR3 length: 16 amino acids. The CDR3 loop reads CASSPPGGGMFGELFF. The CDR3 DNA sequence: TGTGCCAGCAGCCCCCCGGGGGGGGGTATGTTCGGGGAGCTGTTTTTT.

This chain uses TRBV5-1 with TRBJ2-7, with 10 bases fitting TRBD2. The junction had 3 bases not matched to a gene; V was cut back by 1 base and J by 2 bases. This CDR3 region has 15 residues. In germline, CDR1 is SGHRS, CDR2 YFSETQ. The CDR3 sequence: CASSLSAGGPYEQYF. As DNA, the CDR3 is TGCGCCAGCAGCTTGTCAGCGGGAGGGCCCTACGAGCAGTACTTC.

The chain links TRBV27 to TRBJ2-7, with D maybe TRBD1 (6 bases). Trimming stripped 4 bases from V and 5 bases from J, with 18 bases between. Per germline, CDR1 MNHEY and CDR2 SMNVEV (reference sequence). This CDR3 is built from 15 residues. CDR3 residues: CASSSEDSSHNEQYF. For the CDR3, the DNA is TGTGCCAGCAGTTCAGAGGACAGCTCGCATAACGAGCAGTACTTC.

CDR3 bases: TGTGCCAGCAGCCGGGGGACAGCCGAAAAACTGTTTTTT. Protein product: CASSRGTAEKLFF. The gene calls are TRBV11-2 and TRBJ1-4; TRBD1 matches 7 bases. The CDR3 is 13 amino acids. V lost 5 bases to trimming and J lost 8 bases; unmatched junction nucleotides: 5. Looked up from germline, CDR1 is SGHAT and CDR2 is FQNNGV.

The J gene is TRBJ1-3, the V gene TRBV5-4, with a possible D match to TRBD1 (5 bases). The CDR3 has 15 amino acids. V dropped 4 bases and J dropped 0 bases, with 11 bases sitting between them. CDR1 is SGHNT, CDR2 YYREEE, per germline (reference sequence). This chain's CDR3 is CASSLGGDSGNTIYF. The CDR3 DNA follows: TGTGCCAGCAGCCTCGGGGGGGACTCTGGAAACACCATATATTTT. Together with reference TRBV5-4 and TRBJ1-3, the CDR3 gives the full variable domain: ETGVTQSPTHLIKTRGQQVTLRCSSQSGHNTVSWYQQALGQGPQFIFQYYREEENGRGNFPPRFSGLQFPNYSSELNVNALELDDSALYLCASSLGGDSGNTIYFGEGSWLTVV.

The chain links TRBV27 to TRBJ2-1; 12 bases match TRBD2. CDR1 and CDR2 (germline): MNHEY, SMNVEV (reference sequence). The CDR3 extends over 15 amino acids. J lost 4 bases, V lost 3 bases, and 1 base had no gene match. The CDR3 sequence: CASSFGLAGYNEQFF. In nucleotides, the CDR3 is TGTGCCAGCAGTTTCGGACTAGCGGGGTACAATGAGCAGTTCTTC.

J is TRBJ1-6 and V is TRBV5-4; 8 positions match TRBD1. J lost 15 bases, V lost 4 bases, and 15 bases had no gene match. Germline V gene data show CDR1 as SGHNT and CDR2 as YYREEE (reference sequence). This CDR3 has 15 residues. CDR3 in DNA: TGTGCCAGCAGCACCCTGGACAGGGCCCGCTCCAGCCTCCACTTT. Its protein product is CASSTLDRARSSLHF.

This chain joins TRBV18 and TRBJ2-2; tentative D call: TRBD1 (5 bases). This CDR3 region has 15 residues. The germline V gene has CDR1 KGHSH and CDR2 LQKENI. V lost 4 bases to trimming and J lost 3 bases, with 12 bases between them. This chain's CDR3 is CASSLGATDTGELFF. The CDR3 coding sequence is TGTGCCAGCTCACTTGGGGCTACCGACACCGGGGAGCTGTTTTTT. Full variable domain (missing parts from reference TRBV18 and TRBJ2-2): NAGVMQNPRHLVRRRGQEARLRCSPMKGHSHVYWYRQLPEEGLKFMVYLQKENIIDESGMPKERFSAEFPKEGPSILRIQQVVRGDSAAYFCASSLGATDTGELFFGEGSRLTVL.

The V call is TRBV12-5, the J call TRBJ2-7; TRBD2 matches at 7 bases. This CDR3 spans 16 amino acids. Losses at the gene ends were 5 bases for V and 5 bases for J; bases not matched to a gene: 15. Germline V gives CDR1 LGHNT, CDR2 FRNRAP. CDR3 sequence (DNA): TGTGCTAGTGGTCCCGAACAGCGGGGAGGAACCCACGAGCAGTACTTC. The encoded protein is CASGPEQRGGTHEQYF.

CDR3 coding DNA: TGTGCCAGCTCACCCGACAGGGGCTATAATGAAAAACTGTTTTTT. Protein product: CASSPDRGYNEKLFF. The rearrangement joins TRBV18 to TRBJ1-4; the match to TRBD1 covers 8 bases. Germline CDR1 and CDR2: KGHSH and LQKENI. The CDR3 sequence is 15 residues long. V trimming: 3 bases; J trimming: 4 bases; junction bases outside the gene matches: 4.